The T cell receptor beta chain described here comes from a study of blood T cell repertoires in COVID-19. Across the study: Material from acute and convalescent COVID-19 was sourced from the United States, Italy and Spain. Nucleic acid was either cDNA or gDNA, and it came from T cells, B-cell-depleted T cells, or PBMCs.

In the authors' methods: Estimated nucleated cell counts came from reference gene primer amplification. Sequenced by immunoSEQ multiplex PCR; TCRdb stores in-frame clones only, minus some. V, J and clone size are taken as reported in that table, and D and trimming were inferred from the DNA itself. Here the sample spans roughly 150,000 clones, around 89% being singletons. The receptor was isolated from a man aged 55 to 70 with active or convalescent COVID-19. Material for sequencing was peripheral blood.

The CDR3 DNA follows: TGTGCCAGCAGCTACGCACCAGGGGACACTGAAGCTTTCTTT. Translation gives CASSYAPGDTEAFF. V usage is TRBV7-2 and J usage is TRBJ1-1; perhaps TRBD1 as D (6 bases). The CDR3 covers 14 residues. From germline, CDR1 is SGHTA and CDR2 FQGNSA. V was shortened by 4 bases and J by 3 bases, with 12 bases between the two germline ends. The variable domain in full, completed from reference TRBV7-2 and TRBJ1-1, reads GAGVSQSPSNKVTEKGKDVELRCDPISGHTALYWYRQSLGQGLEFLIYFQGNSAPDKSGLPSDRFSAERTGGSVSTLTIQRTQQEDSAVYLCASSYAPGDTEAFFGQGTRLTVV.